This T cell receptor (beta chain) came from a study of radiation and T cells in renal cell carcinoma. Study overall: Nephrectomy followed 15 Gy stereotactic body radiation by 4 weeks.

Comment on this clone: The antigen remains undetermined.

Method: immunoSEQ multiplex PCR; TCRdb's copy keeps in-frame clones and lacks some. The table records 60,000 to 80,000 clones, roughly 80% of them present only once. The V gene's germline CDR1 is LNHDA and CDR2 SQIVND (reference sequence). The J segment lost 4 bases and the V segment lost 5 bases, leaving 8 bases of the junction unmatched. There are 15 residues in the CDR3. Time point here: blood 2 weeks post-SBRT. Treatment here: 15 Gy SBRT to primary tumor, nephrectomy 4 weeks later. The tumor was a clear cell renal cell carcinoma. Study-level results: Pretreatment tumor biopsies were lacking, so baseline clonotypes are unknown. Top tumor clonotypes rose in blood 2 weeks post-radiation, then contracted.

The source of this sequence is a man in his sixties with renal cell carcinoma. The V gene is TRBV19, the J gene TRBJ1-2; TRBD1 agrees at 9 bases. The source material was blood, sampled from a patient whose treatment included radiotherapy and nephrectomy. This CDR3 reads CASSSTGTGIYGYTF. In DNA form, the CDR3 reads TGTGCCAGTAGTTCTACCGGGACAGGGATCTATGGCTACACCTTC.